One and the same sample provided the 26 T cell receptor beta chains below, sequenced in a study of regulatory T cells in long-lasting Graves disease. Library construction for TCR beta used iRepertoire HTBI primers and Arm-PCR of CDR3 regions. One entry per CDR3 protein, called by TCRdb with MiXCR from the multiplex PCR reads. The sample includes roughly 490,000 distinct CDR3 sequences, about 22% of them seen just once. Time point reported: persistent/refractory GD, antithyroid drugs over 5 years with positive TRAb. The TCR library was prepared using RNA isolated from PBMCs. Sequencing used peripheral blood mononuclear cells (PBMCs), obtained when the disease was refractory, from a patient treated with antithyroid drugs. Receptor source: a female donor with Graves disease.

This clonotype was counted ten times or more. CDR3 nucleotides: TGTGCCAGCAGTTTATGGTCGACAGGGGGCCGGGAGACCCAGTACTTC. It is translated as CASSLWSTGGRETQYF. The gene calls are TRBV28 and TRBJ2-5, with 10 bases matching TRBD1. Per the germline V gene, CDR1 is MDHEN and CDR2 is SYDVKM. V lost 0 bases to trimming and J lost 5 bases; unmatched junction nucleotides: 6. The CDR3 has 16 amino acids.

Many counts were recorded for this clonotype. CDR3 residues: CASSEQGAGTEAFF. In nucleotides, the CDR3 is TGTGCCAGCAGCGAACAGGGGGCGGGTACTGAAGCTTTCTTT. The J gene is TRBJ1-1, the V gene TRBV2, with 9 bases that match TRBD1. The CDR3 extends over 14 amino acids. J was trimmed by 5 bases and V by 6 bases; bases with no gene match: 7. The germline gives CDR1 SNHLY, CDR2 FYNNEI.

This sequence joins TRBV27 and TRBJ2-7; D might be TRBD2 (5 bases). The germline V and J ends were trimmed by 5 bases and 1 base, with 18 bases remaining between them. Germline V gene lookup returns CDR1 MNHEY and CDR2 SMNVEV (reference sequence). This CDR3 spans 16 amino acids. CDR3 coding DNA: TGTGCCAGCAGTCCCGGACTCGACCCGGCATCCTACGAGCAGTACTTC. This codes for CASSPGLDPASYEQYF.

This clonotype was counted ten times or more. The CDR3 loop is CASSFGESYEQYF. The CDR3 nucleotides read TGTGCCAGCAGCTTCGGGGAATCCTACGAGCAGTACTTC. This chain connects TRBV12-3 or TRBV12-4 to TRBJ2-7; a weak D match, TRBD2 (5 bases). The CDR3 extends over 13 amino acids. V was shortened by 6 bases and J by 1 base, with 10 bases between the two germline ends.

This clonotype was seen repeatedly, ten times or more. The genes are TRBV29-1 and TRBJ1-5; a weak D match, TRBD1 (5 bases). The CDR3 has 13 residues. V dropped 7 bases and J dropped 3 bases, with 13 bases sitting between them. Germline loops: CDR1 SQVTM, CDR2 ANQGSEA. CDR3 residues: CSARRGLNQPQHF. In nucleotides, the CDR3 is TGCAGCGCCCGTCGGGGCCTCAATCAGCCCCAGCATTTT.

This clonotype was counted many times. The V and J genes are TRBV28 and TRBJ2-7; 11 bases map to TRBD1. The trim removed 6 bases at V and 4 bases at J, leaving 8 bases unmatched. The germline CDR1 and CDR2 sequences are MDHEN and SYDVKM. This CDR3 spans 15 amino acids. CDR3 region: CASSDSGTGGYEQYF. The CDR3 DNA is TGTGCCAGCAGCGACTCCGGGACAGGGGGTTACGAGCAGTACTTC.

This chain connects TRBV11-2 to TRBJ2-2; 7 nucleotides match TRBD1. V lost 1 base to trimming and J lost 7 bases; unmatched junction nucleotides: 6. CDR3 length: 15 residues. Germline V gives CDR1 SGHAT, CDR2 FQNNGV. The CDR3 spells CASSLGGGYVGELFF. CDR3 bases: TGTGCCAGCAGCTTAGGAGGGGGCTATGTCGGGGAGCTGTTTTTT.

This clonotype was observed many times. This rearrangement joins TRBV7-8 to TRBJ2-5, with D hard to call. V was clipped by 4 bases and J by 1 base, with 16 bases between them. The CDR3 length is 16 residues. CDR1 is SGHVS, CDR2 FQNEAQ, per germline. Written as DNA, the CDR3 is TGTGCCAGCAGCTCATTTCCGGACCGGTTCCAAGAGACCCAGTACTTC. Its translation: CASSSFPDRFQETQYF.

The chain carries TRBV7-2 and TRBJ2-7; 12 bases map to TRBD2. There are 15 residues in the CDR3. Trimming cost V 2 bases and J 3 bases; bases outside gene matches: 2. Germline V gene data show CDR1 as SGHTA and CDR2 as FQGNSA. The CDR3 sequence: CASSLRTSGVYEQYF. The CDR3 coding sequence is TGTGCCAGCAGCTTAAGGACTAGCGGGGTCTACGAGCAGTACTTC.

This clonotype occurred many times. Germline is not matched at one junction end, which may reflect a read error. The chain joins TRBV6-1 to TRBJ1-5, with D possibly TRBD1 on 6 matching bases. Germline-derived CDR1 and CDR2 are MNHNS and SASEGT. The CDR3 is 13 amino acids. The CDR3 sequence: CASSEAGGAVRDF. CDR3 nucleotide sequence: TGTGCCAGCAGTGAAGCCGGGGGGGCGGTTCGAGATTTT.

This clonotype was found many times. This chain uses TRBV20-1 with TRBJ1-2; D uncertain. Germline CDR1 is DFQATT and CDR2 is SNEGSKA (reference sequence). V was trimmed by 6 bases and J by 4 bases, leaving 15 bases between them. The CDR3 length is 13 residues. The CDR3 spells CSASGFAGYGYTF. The CDR3 bases are TGCAGTGCCTCAGGCTTCGCGGGCTATGGCTACACCTTC.

This chain links TRBV27 with TRBJ1-2; D gene ambiguous. CDR3 length: 13 amino acids. CDR1 and CDR2 from the germline V gene are MNHEY and SMNVEV (reference sequence). The V end was cut by 11 bases, the J end by 7 bases, with 20 bases between. The CDR3 region has the DNA TGTGCCTCGTCCAGGACGGTGGATTCTGGCTACACCTTC. It yields the protein CASSRTVDSGYTF.

The chain combines TRBV6-1 with TRBJ1-4; weak D call: TRBD1 (5 bases). The CDR3 is 15 residues long. Germline-derived CDR1 and CDR2 are MNHNS and SASEGT. The V gene lost 8 bases and the J gene lost 0 bases, with 13 bases spanning the gap. In DNA form, the CDR3 reads TGTGCCAGCCAACAAAGAGGGGCAACTAATGAAAAACTGTTTTTT. Translated, it gives CASQQRGATNEKLFF.

V usage is TRBV5-4 and J usage is TRBJ2-2; tentative D call: TRBD2 (6 bases). The CDR3 length is 16 residues. The V end lost 5 bases, the J end lost 5 bases, and 19 bases lay between the germline ends. Germline V CDR1 and CDR2: SGHNT, YYREEE (reference sequence). The CDR3 protein is CASSYRSGAGTGELFF. In DNA, the CDR3 is TGTGCCAGCAGTTACCGTAGCGGCGCCGGGACCGGGGAGCTGTTTTTT.

Notes on this clonotype: A much larger clonotype is one base distant, so this may be a read error. The J gene is TRBJ2-4, the V gene TRBV12-3 or TRBV12-4; the D call may be TRBD1 or TRBD2 (5 bases each). The CDR3 sequence is 16 residues long. Trimming took off 4 bases at V and 3 bases at J, with 16 bases between the two ends. The CDR3, as DNA: TGTGCCAGCAGTTCAGCGGTCCGAAGGGGCAAAAACATTCAGTACTTC. It encodes CASSSAVRRGKNIQYF.

The CDR3 coding sequence is TGCGCCAGCAGCCCCGAGGGACAGGGAGGGTATGGCTACACCTTC. It specifies CASSPEGQGGYGYTF. V is TRBV5-1 and J is TRBJ1-2; TRBD1 matches 9 bases. V shed 4 bases, J shed 5 bases, and the junction held 9 bases outside the gene matches. Looked up from germline, CDR1 is SGHRS and CDR2 is YFSETQ. CDR3 length: 15 amino acids.

This clonotype was detected only once. CDR3 in amino acids: CASSQRGGLPQETQYF. CDR3 DNA sequence: TGTGCCAGTAGTCAGAGGGGGGGCCTTCCACAAGAGACCCAGTACTTC. This chain joins TRBV19 and TRBJ2-5; D is perhaps TRBD2 (7 bases). CDR3 length equals 16 residues. Germline CDR1 reads LNHDA; CDR2 reads SQIVND (reference sequence). Trimming removed 5 bases from V and 2 bases from J, with 18 bases in between.

The chain joins TRBV9 to TRBJ2-2, with TRBD2 identical over 9 bases. Trimming removed 0 bases from V and 6 bases from J; junction bases left unmatched: 6. The CDR3 covers 16 residues. The germline V gene has CDR1 SGDLS and CDR2 YYNGEE. CDR3 nucleotide sequence: TGTGCCAGCAGCGTAGGTAATAGCGGGAGCCCCGGGGAGCTGTTTTTT. This encodes CASSVGNSGSPGELFF.

This clonotype was counted at least ten times. The V and J genes are TRBV7-2 and TRBJ1-5, with D maybe TRBD1 (5 bases). The CDR3 contains 16 residues. Trimming stripped 3 bases from V and 3 bases from J, with 15 bases between. Germline values: CDR1 SGHTA, CDR2 FQGNSA. The DNA for the CDR3 is TGTGCCAGCAGCTTGGGGACCTCCCAGCTCAATCAGCCCCAGCATTTT. It codes for CASSLGTSQLNQPQHF.

The J gene is TRBJ1-1, the V gene TRBV3-1, with D perhaps TRBD1 (6 bases). The CDR3 is 16 residues long. V shed 3 bases and J shed 1 base, with 15 bases lying between them. Germline loops: CDR1 LGHDT, CDR2 YNNKEL (reference sequence). CDR3 DNA: TGTGCCAGCAGCCATGCCTCAGACAGGCCGAACACTGAAGCTTTCTTT. Translation gives CASSHASDRPNTEAFF.

This clonotype has a handful of counts. DNA for the CDR3: TGTGCCAGCAGCCCCCTGGGCGGTGAGCAGTTCTTC. Amino acids: CASSPLGGEQFF. The chain couples TRBV28 to TRBJ2-1, with D uncertain. Germline V gene data show CDR1 as MDHEN and CDR2 as SYDVKM. The germline V and J ends were trimmed by 6 bases and 9 bases, with 12 bases remaining between them. The CDR3 spans 12 residues.

This clonotype was counted only a few times. The CDR3 reads CASSPGSFGGYTF. CDR3 nucleotides: TGTGCCAGCAGCCCTGGGTCGTTCGGGGGCTACACCTTC. The chain recombines TRBV12-3 or TRBV12-4 with TRBJ1-2; D is uncertain. The CDR3 runs to 13 residues. V was cut by 6 bases and J by 8 bases, with 16 bases left in between.

This clonotype has ten or more counts. The rearrangement links TRBV30 to TRBJ1-5; 7 positions match TRBD1. The CDR3 is 12 residues long. Trimming at V came to 6 bases and at J to 6 bases, leaving 5 bases not matched to a gene. Looked up from germline, CDR1 is GTSNPN and CDR2 is SVGIG (reference sequence). The CDR3 region is CACQGDRQPQHF. CDR3 DNA sequence: TGTGCCTGTCAGGGGGATCGTCAGCCCCAGCATTTT.

This clonotype was observed many times. This rearrangement joins TRBV28 to TRBJ1-2; D possibly corresponds to TRBD1 (5 bases). The CDR3 is made up of 13 amino acids. CDR1 is MDHEN, CDR2 SYDVKM, per germline. V was trimmed by 5 bases and J by 4 bases, leaving 11 bases between them. The CDR3 sequence: CASSDRGLYGYTF. In nucleotides, the CDR3 is TGTGCCAGCAGTGATAGGGGACTCTATGGCTACACCTTC.

This clonotype was seen many times. J is TRBJ2-3 and V is TRBV28; D call uncertain. Germline loops: CDR1 MDHEN, CDR2 SYDVKM. The CDR3 extends over 12 amino acids. The V and J ends lost 2 bases and 3 bases respectively, with 3 bases between them. The CDR3 sequence: CASSLTTDTQYF. The CDR3, as DNA: TGTGCCAGCAGTTTAACTACAGATACGCAGTATTTT. Combining the CDR3 with reference TRBV28 and TRBJ2-3 gives the whole variable domain DVKVTQSSRYLVKRTGEKVFLECVQDMDHENMFWYRQDPGLGLRLIYFSYDVKMKEKGDIPEGYSVSREKKERFSLILESASTNQTSMYLCASSLTTDTQYFGPGTRLTVL.

At least ten counts were recorded for this clonotype. The chain recombines TRBV12-3 or TRBV12-4 with TRBJ1-2; 8 nucleotides match TRBD1. J lost 3 bases, V lost 6 bases, and 6 bases had no gene match. The CDR3 totals 14 residues. CDR3 sequence: CASSPQTGDYGYTF. The CDR3 DNA reads TGTGCCAGCAGCCCACAGACAGGGGACTATGGCTACACCTTC.